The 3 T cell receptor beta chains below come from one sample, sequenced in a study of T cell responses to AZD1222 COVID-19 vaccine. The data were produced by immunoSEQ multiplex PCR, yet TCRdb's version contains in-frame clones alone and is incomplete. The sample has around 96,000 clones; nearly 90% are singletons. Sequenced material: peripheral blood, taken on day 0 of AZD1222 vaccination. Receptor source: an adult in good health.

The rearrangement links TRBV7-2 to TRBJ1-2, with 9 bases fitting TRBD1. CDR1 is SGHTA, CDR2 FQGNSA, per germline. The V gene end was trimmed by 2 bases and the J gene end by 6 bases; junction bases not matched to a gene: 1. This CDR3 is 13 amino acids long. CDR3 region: CASSLTGGDGYTF. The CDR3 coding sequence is TGTGCCAGCAGCTTAACAGGGGGCGATGGCTACACCTTC.

In DNA, the CDR3 is TGTGCCAGCAGTGAAGAAAGGATAGGTGGAAACACCATATATTTT. The encoded protein is CASSEERIGGNTIYF. The chain couples TRBV2 to TRBJ1-3; D not resolved. Germline V gene data show CDR1 as SNHLY and CDR2 as FYNNEI. V lost 1 base and J lost 3, with 10 bases in between. This CDR3 contains 15 residues. Using reference TRBV2 and TRBJ1-3 for the parts outside the CDR3, the full variable domain is EPEVTQTPSHQVTQMGQEVILRCVPISNHLYFYWYRQILGQKVEFLVSFYNNEISEKSEIFDDQFSVERPDGSNFTLKIRSTKLEDSAMYFCASSEERIGGNTIYFGEGSWLTVV.

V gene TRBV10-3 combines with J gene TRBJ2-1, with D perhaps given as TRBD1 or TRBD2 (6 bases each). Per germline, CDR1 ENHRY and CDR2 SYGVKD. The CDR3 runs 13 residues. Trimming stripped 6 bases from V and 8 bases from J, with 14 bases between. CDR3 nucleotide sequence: TGTGCCATCAGCGTCCCAGGGGAGGATGAGCAGTTCTTC. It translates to CAISVPGEDEQFF.